This T cell receptor beta chain appears in the sequencing data of a study of cytomegalovirus exposure and HLA in healthy donors. Study-wide findings and caveats: Available immune exposure information was restricted to CMV serostatus only.

Notes on this clone: The antigen is undetermined.

The PCR contained 60 Vbeta and 13 Jbeta primers. Method: immunoSEQ multiplex PCR; TCRdb's copy keeps in-frame clones and lacks some. The table lists 55,000 to 80,000 clones, 75% of them singletons, with 9.5% to 15% in the top ten. The CDR3 contains 14 residues. Unmatched junction bases numbered 8, after V lost 6 bases and J lost 7 bases. Germline lookup yields CDR1 MDHEN and CDR2 SYDVKM. Sequencing used PBMCs. This clonotype was sampled from a man between 65 and 85 years old in good health and CMV-seronegative. The chain combines TRBV28 with TRBJ1-4; 7 bases agree with TRBD1. Written as DNA, the CDR3 is TGTGCCAGCAGCCGAGGACAGGAACTTGAAAAACTGTTTTTT. It translates to CASSRGQELEKLFF. Full variable domain (remainder filled in from reference TRBV28 and TRBJ1-4): DVKVTQSSRYLVKRTGEKVFLECVQDMDHENMFWYRQDPGLGLRLIYFSYDVKMKEKGDIPEGYSVSREKKERFSLILESASTNQTSMYLCASSRGQELEKLFFGSGTQLSVL.